This TCR beta chain was obtained from a study of shared clonotypes between healthy human individuals. It was CD45RO-negative cells, positively selected for CCR7, that made up naive CD8 cells, with terminally differentiated effector memory CD45RA+ cells excluded. General study results and limits: What naive subsets generally showed was a larger estimated richness than memory subsets showed. The study found about 5% of naive CD4 clonotypes shared across a few donors.

CDR3 size: 12 residues. Germline values: CDR1 LNHDA, CDR2 SQIVND (reference sequence). Trimming removed 5 bases from V and 7 bases from J, with 11 bases in between. The data were produced by immunoSEQ multiplex PCR, yet TCRdb's version contains in-frame clones alone and is incomplete. The sample lists hundreds of thousands of clones, roughly 94% seen once, with 20% to 25% in the top ten. This clone was recorded only once. The antigen remains unidentified. The V gene is TRBV19, the J gene TRBJ2-5; no reliable D call. Sequenced material: naive CD8+ T cells sorted from blood. This TCR was recovered from a young man in good health. The CDR3 reads CASSPGTGTQYF. DNA for the CDR3: TGTGCCAGTAGTCCGGGCACGGGGACCCAGTACTTC.